Reported below is one T cell receptor beta chain. The antigen remains unidentified. The entry originates in a study of beta chain features in type 1 diabetes. Overall study findings and caveats: TCRB CDR3s were moderately but significantly shorter in Type 1 diabetes patients in all four CD4+ subsets. Fewer insertions but more deletions were seen at VDJ junctions in type 1 diabetes patients.

The study reverse transcribed the entire isolated RNA, so it sequenced expressed TCRB transcripts. Here immunoSEQ multiplex PCR was the method, and the copy in TCRdb shows in-frame clones only, minus some. The sample carries about 650,000 clones, about an eighth recorded once. The clonotype originates from a man aged 30 to 39 with type 1 diabetes. The sequenced material came from naive CD4+ T cells from blood.

The DNA of the CDR3 is TGTGCCAGCAGCTACCAGGGGATCGGCAACGAGCAGTACTTC. It translates to CASSYQGIGNEQYF. The V gene is TRBV7-9, the J gene TRBJ2-7; tentatively, D is TRBD1 (6 bases). The CDR3 spans 14 residues. The V gene lost 4 bases and the J gene lost 5 bases, with 15 bases spanning the gap. Germline values: CDR1 SEHNR, CDR2 FQNEAQ (reference sequence).